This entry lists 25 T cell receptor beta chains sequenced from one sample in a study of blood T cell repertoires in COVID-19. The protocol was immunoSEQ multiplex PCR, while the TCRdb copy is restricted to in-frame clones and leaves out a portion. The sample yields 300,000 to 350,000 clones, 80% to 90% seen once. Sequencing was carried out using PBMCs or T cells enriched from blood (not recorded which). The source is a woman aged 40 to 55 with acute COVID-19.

CDR3 coding DNA: TGTGCCAGCAGCTTGGAGCGCCGTAAGGACGAGCAGTACTTC. Translating it yields CASSLERRKDEQYF. The chain recombines TRBV5-4 with TRBJ2-7; D ambiguous. Trimming removed 0 bases at V and 5 bases at J, with 12 bases between. There are 14 residues in the CDR3. CDR1 SGHNT and CDR2 YYREEE come from the germline V gene (reference sequence).

DNA for the CDR3: TGTGCCAGCAGCTTAGTCACCCCGCGGGGTACAGATACGCAGTATTTT. Translated, it gives CASSLVTPRGTDTQYF. This chain uses TRBV7-9 with TRBJ2-3; weak D call: TRBD2 (6 bases). Germline values: CDR1 SEHNR, CDR2 FQNEAQ (reference sequence). Trimming shortened V by 1 base and J by 3 bases, and 14 bases separated the two germline ends. The CDR3 consists of 16 residues.

Here the CDR3 reads CAWSVRANTEAFF. The CDR3 DNA follows: TGTGCCTGGAGTGTACGAGCGAACACTGAAGCTTTCTTT. V is TRBV30 and J is TRBJ1-1, with D uncertain. This CDR3 has 13 amino acids. The V end was cut by 0 bases, the J end by 1 base, with 6 bases between. The germline V gene has CDR1 GTSNPN and CDR2 SVGIG (reference sequence).

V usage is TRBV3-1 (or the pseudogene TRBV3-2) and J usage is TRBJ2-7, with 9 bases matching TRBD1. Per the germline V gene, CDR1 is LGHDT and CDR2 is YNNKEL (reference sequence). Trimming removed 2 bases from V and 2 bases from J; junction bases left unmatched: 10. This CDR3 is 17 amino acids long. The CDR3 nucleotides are TGTGCCAGCAGCCAAAACCTCCGGGACAGGGCCACCTACGAGCAGTACTTC. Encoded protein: CASSQNLRDRATYEQYF.

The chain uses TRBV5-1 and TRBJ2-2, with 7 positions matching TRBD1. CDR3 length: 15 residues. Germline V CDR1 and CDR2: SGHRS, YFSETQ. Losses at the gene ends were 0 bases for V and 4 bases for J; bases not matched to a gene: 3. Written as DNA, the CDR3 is TGCGCCAGCAGCTTGGCCCCAGGGGGCACCGGGGAGCTGTTTTTT. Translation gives CASSLAPGGTGELFF.

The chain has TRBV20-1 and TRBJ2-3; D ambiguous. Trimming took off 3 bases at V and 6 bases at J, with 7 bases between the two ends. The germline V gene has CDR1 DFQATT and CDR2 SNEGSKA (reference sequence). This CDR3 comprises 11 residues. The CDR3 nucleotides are TGCAGTGCTAGGGGCGTCGATACGCAGTATTTT. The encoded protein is CSARGVDTQYF.

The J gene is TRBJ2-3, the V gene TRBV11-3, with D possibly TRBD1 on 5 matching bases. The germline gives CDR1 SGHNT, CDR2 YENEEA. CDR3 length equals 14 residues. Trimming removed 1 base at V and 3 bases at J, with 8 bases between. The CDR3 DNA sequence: TGTGCCAGCAGCTTAGGGGGCGCGACAGATACGCAGTATTTT. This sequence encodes CASSLGGATDTQYF.

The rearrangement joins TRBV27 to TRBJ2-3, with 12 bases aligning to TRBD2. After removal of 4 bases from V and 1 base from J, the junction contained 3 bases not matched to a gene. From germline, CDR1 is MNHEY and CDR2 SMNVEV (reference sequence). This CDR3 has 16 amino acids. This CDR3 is CASSSRTSGGTDTQYF. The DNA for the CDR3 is TGTGCCAGCAGTTCCCGGACTAGCGGGGGCACAGATACGCAGTATTTT.

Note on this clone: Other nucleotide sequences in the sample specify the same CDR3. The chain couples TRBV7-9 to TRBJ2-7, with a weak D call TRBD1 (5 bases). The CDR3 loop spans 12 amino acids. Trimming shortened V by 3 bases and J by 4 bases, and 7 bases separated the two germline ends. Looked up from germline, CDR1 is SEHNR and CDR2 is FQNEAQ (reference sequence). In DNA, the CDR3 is TGTGCCAGCAGCTTGCAGGGTTACGAGCAGTACTTC. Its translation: CASSLQGYEQYF.

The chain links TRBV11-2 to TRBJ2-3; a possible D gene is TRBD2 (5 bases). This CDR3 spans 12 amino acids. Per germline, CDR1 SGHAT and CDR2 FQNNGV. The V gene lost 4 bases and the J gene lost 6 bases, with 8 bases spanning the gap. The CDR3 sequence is CASSWRGDTQYF. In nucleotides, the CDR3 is TGTGCCAGCAGCTGGCGAGGGGATACGCAGTATTTT.

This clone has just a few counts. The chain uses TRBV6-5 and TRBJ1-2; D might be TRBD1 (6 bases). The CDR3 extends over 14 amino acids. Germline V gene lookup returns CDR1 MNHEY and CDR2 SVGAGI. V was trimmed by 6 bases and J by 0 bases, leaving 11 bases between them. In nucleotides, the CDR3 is TGTGCCAGCAGGAGGACAGATTCTAACTATGGCTACACCTTC. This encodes CASRRTDSNYGYTF.

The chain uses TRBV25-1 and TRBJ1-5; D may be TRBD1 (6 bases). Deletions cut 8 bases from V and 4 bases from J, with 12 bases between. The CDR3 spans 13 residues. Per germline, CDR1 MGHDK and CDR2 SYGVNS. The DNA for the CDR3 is TGTGCCAGCGGGGGACACTTTAATCAGCCCCAGCATTTT. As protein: CASGGHFNQPQHF.

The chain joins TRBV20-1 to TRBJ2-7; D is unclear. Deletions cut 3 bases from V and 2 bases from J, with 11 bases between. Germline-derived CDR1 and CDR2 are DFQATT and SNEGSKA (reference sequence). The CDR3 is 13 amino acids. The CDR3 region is CSASWASTYEQYF. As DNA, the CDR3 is TGCAGTGCTAGTTGGGCTTCGACCTACGAGCAGTACTTC.

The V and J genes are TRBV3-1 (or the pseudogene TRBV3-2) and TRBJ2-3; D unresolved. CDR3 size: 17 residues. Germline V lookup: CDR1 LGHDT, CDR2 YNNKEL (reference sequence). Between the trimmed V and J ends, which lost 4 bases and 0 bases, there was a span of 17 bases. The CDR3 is CASSPKAAYPSTDTQYF. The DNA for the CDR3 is TGTGCCAGCAGCCCAAAGGCGGCGTACCCTAGCACAGATACGCAGTATTTT.

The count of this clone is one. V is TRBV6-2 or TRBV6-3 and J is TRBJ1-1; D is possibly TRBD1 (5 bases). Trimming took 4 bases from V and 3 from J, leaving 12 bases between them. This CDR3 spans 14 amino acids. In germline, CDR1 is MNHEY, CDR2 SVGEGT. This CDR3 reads CASSSLDSYTEAFF. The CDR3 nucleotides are TGTGCCAGCAGTTCGCTAGACAGCTACACTGAAGCTTTCTTT.

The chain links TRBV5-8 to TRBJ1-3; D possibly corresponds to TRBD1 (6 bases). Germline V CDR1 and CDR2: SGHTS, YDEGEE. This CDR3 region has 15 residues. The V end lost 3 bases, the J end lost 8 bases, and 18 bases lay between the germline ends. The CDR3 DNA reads TGTGCCAGCAGCTCCGGGACATCAACAGAGTACACCATATATTTT. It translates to CASSSGTSTEYTIYF.

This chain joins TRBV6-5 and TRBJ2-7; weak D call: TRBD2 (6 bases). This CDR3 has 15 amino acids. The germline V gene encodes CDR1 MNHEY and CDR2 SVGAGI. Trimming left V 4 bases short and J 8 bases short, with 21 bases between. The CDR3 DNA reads TGTGCCAGCAGTTGGGGTCGGAGGGCTGGCCAACAGCAGTACTTC. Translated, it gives CASSWGRRAGQQQYF.

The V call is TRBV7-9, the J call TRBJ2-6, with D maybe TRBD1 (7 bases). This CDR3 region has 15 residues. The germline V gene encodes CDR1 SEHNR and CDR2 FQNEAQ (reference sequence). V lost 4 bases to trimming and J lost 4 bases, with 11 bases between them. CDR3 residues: CASSSGGRGANVLTF. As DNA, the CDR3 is TGTGCCAGCAGCTCAGGGGGGCGAGGGGCCAACGTCCTGACTTTC.

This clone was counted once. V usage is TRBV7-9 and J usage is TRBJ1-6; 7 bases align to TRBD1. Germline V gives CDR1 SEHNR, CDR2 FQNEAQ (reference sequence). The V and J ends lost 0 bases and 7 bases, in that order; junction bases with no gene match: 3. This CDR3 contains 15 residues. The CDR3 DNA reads TGTGCCAGCAGCTTAGCCGGGACAGAAAATTCACCCCTCCACTTT. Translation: CASSLAGTENSPLHF.

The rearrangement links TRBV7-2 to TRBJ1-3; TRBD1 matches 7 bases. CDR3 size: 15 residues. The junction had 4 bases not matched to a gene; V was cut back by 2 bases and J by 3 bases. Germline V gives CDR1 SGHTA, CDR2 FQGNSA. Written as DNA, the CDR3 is TGTGCCAGCAGCTTAAAGGGGGCTGGTGGAAACACCATATATTTT. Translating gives CASSLKGAGGNTIYF.

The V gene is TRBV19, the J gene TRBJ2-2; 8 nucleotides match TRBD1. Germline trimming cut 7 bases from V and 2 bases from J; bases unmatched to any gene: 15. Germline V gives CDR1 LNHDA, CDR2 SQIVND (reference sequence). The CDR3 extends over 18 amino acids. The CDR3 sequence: CASTTPPWGQVNTGELFF. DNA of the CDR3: TGTGCCAGTACCACTCCCCCCTGGGGACAGGTTAACACCGGGGAGCTGTTTTTT.

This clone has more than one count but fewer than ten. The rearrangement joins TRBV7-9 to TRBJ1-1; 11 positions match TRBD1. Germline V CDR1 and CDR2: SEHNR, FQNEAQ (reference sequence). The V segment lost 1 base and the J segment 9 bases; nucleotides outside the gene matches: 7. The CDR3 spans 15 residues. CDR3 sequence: CASSLEDRGRVKAFF. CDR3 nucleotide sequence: TGTGCCAGCAGCTTAGAGGACAGGGGGCGGGTAAAAGCTTTCTTT. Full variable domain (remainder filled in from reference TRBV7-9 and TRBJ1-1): DTGVSQNPRHKITKRGQNVTFRCDPISEHNRLYWYRQTLGQGPEFLTYFQNEAQLEKSRLLSDRFSAERPKGSFSTLEIQRTEQGDSAMYLCASSLEDRGRVKAFFGQGTRLTVV.

The CDR3 DNA follows: TGCGCCAGCAGCTCATACCGAGAGGACAGCTACAATGAGCAGTTCTTC. Protein product: CASSSYREDSYNEQFF. J is TRBJ2-1 and V is TRBV5-1, with D tentatively TRBD1 (6 bases). Trimming took off 3 bases at V and 3 bases at J, with 16 bases between the two ends. Germline loops: CDR1 SGHRS, CDR2 YFSETQ. The CDR3 length is 16 residues.

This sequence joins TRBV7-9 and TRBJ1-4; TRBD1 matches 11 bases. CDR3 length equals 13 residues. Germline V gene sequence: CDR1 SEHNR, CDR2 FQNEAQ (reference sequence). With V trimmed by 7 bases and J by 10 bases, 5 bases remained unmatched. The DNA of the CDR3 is TGTGCCAGCAAGGACAGGGGGCCTGGAAAACTGTTTTTT. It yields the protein CASKDRGPGKLFF. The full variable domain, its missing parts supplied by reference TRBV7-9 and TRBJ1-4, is DTGVSQNPRHKITKRGQNVTFRCDPISEHNRLYWYRQTLGQGPEFLTYFQNEAQLEKSRLLSDRFSAERPKGSFSTLEIQRTEQGDSAMYLCASKDRGPGKLFFGSGTQLSVL.

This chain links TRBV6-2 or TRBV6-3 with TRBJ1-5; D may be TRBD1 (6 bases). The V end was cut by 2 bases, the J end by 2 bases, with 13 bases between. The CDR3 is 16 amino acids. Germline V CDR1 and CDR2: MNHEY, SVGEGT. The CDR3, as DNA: TGTGCCAGCAGTTACGCCGGGACACTAGGCAATCAGCCCCAGCATTTT. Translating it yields CASSYAGTLGNQPQHF.